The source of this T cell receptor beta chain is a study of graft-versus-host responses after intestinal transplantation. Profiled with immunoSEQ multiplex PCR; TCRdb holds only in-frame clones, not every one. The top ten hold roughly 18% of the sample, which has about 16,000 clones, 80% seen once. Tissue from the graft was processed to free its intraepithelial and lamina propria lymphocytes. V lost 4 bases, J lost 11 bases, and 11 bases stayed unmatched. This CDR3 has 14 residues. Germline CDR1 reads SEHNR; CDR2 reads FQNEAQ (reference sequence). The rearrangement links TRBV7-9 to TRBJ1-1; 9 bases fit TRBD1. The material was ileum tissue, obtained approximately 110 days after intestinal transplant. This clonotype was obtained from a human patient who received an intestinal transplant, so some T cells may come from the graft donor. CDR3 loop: CASSYGTGLNMAFF. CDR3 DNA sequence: TGTGCCAGCAGCTACGGGACAGGGCTCAACATGGCTTTCTTT. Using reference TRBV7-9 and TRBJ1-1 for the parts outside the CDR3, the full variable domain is DTGVSQNPRHKITKRGQNVTFRCDPISEHNRLYWYRQTLGQGPEFLTYFQNEAQLEKSRLLSDRFSAERPKGSFSTLEIQRTEQGDSAMYLCASSYGTGLNMAFFGQGTRLTVV.